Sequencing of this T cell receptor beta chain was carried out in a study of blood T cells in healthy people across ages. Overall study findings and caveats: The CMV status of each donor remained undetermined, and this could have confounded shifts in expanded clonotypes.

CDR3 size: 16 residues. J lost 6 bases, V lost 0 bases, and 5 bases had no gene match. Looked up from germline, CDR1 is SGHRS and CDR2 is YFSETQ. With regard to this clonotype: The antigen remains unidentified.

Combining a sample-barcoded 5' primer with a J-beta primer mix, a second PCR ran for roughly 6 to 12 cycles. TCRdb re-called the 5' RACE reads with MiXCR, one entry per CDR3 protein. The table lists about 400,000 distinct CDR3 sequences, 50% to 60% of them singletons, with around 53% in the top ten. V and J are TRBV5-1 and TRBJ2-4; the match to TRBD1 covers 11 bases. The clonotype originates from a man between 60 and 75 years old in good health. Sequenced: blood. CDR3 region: CASSLGDRGVRNIQYF. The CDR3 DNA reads TGCGCCAGCAGCTTGGGGGACAGGGGGGTGAGAAACATTCAGTACTTC.